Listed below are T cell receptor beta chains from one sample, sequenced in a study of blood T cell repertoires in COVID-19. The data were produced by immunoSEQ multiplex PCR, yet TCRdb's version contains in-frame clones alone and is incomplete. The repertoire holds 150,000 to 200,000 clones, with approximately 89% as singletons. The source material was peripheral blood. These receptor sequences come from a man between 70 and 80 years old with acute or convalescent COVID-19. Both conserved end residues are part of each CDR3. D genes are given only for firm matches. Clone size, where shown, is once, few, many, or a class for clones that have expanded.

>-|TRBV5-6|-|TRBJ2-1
CASSRRAGGLNEQFF
TGTGCCAGCAGCCGGCGGGCCGGAGGCCTCAATGAGCAGTTCTTC
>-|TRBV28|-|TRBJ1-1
CAAAEVNTEAFF
TGTGCCGCAGCCGAGGTGAACACTGAAGCTTTCTTT
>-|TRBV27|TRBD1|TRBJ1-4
CASSRTGVGEKLFF
TGTGCCAGCAGTCGAACAGGGGTAGGCGAAAAACTGTTTTTT
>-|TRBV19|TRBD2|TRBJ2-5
CASSIGAGGIETQYF
TGTGCCAGTAGTATAGGGGCGGGAGGGATAGAGACCCAGTACTTC
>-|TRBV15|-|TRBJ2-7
CATSRPGSGLYEQYF
TGTGCCACCAGCAGACCAGGGTCCGGCCTTTACGAGCAGTACTTC
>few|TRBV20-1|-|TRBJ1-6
CSASRASPLHF
TGCAGTGCGTCCCGCGCTTCACCCCTCCACTTT
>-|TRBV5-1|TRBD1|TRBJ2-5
CASRPEGQGVETQYF
TGCGCCAGCAGACCGGAGGGACAGGGGGTAGAGACCCAGTACTTC
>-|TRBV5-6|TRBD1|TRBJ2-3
CASSLGYRGDTQYF
TGTGCCAGCAGCTTAGGTTACAGGGGAGATACGCAGTATTTT
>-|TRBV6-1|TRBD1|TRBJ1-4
CASSEQGAYEKLFF
TGTGCCAGCAGTGAGCAGGGGGCATATGAAAAACTGTTTTTT
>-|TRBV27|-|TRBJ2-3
CASSPRAGDTQYF
TGTGCCAGCAGTCCCCGGGCGGGAGATACGCAGTATTTT
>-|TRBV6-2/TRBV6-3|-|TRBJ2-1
CASSSLGQGAGNEQFF
TGTGCCAGCAGCTCCTTAGGGCAGGGAGCGGGCAATGAGCAGTTCTTC
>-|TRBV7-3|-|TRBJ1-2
CASSQDRRNGYTF
TGTGCCAGCAGCCAGGACAGAAGGAATGGCTACACCTTC
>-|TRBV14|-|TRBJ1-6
CARGIRGRGAKNSPLHF
TGTGCCAGAGGCATCCGGGGGCGGGGGGCGAAGAATTCACCCCTCCACTTT
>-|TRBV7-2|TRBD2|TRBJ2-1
CASSLFSGSYNEQFF
TGTGCCAGCAGCTTATTTAGCGGGAGTTACAATGAGCAGTTCTTC
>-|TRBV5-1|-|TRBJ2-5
CASSLEGRETQYF
TGCGCCAGCAGCTTAGAAGGGAGAGAGACCCAGTACTTC
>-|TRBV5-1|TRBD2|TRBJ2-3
CASSLSPSGGATDTQYF
TGCGCCAGCAGCTTGTCCCCTAGCGGGGGGGCTACAGATACGCAGTATTTT
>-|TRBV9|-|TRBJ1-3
CASSVAAVGGNTIYF
TGTGCCAGCAGCGTAGCGGCGGTTGGCGGAAACACCATATATTTT
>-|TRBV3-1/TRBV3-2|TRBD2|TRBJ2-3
CASSYRGGAEDTQYF
TGTGCCAGCAGCTACCGCGGGGGGGCTGAAGATACGCAGTATTTT
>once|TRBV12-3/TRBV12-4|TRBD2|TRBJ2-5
CASTQLAAETQYF
TGTGCCAGCACCCAACTAGCGGCGGAGACCCAGTACTTC
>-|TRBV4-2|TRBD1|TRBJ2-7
CASSVSGTGAPYEQYF
TGTGCCAGCAGCGTTTCCGGGACAGGGGCCCCCTACGAGCAGTACTTC
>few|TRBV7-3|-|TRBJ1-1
CASSLIRGINTEAFF
TGTGCCAGCAGCTTAATCCGGGGTATAAACACTGAAGCTTTCTTT
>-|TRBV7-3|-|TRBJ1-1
CASSFQDNTEAFF
TGTGCCAGCAGCTTTCAGGATAACACTGAAGCTTTCTTT
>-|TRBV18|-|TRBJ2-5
CASSRMRTVQETQYF
TGTGCCAGCTCACGGATGAGAACAGTTCAAGAGACCCAGTACTTC
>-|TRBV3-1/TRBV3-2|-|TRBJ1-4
CASSQSRGQRNEKLFF
TGTGCCAGCAGCCAGTCGAGAGGCCAAAGAAATGAAAAACTGTTTTTT
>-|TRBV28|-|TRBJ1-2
CASTLGGGLGYTF
TGTGCCAGCACCTTAGGGGGGGGGCTTGGCTACACCTTC
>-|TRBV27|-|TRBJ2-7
CASSYQATYEQYF
TGTGCCAGCAGTTATCAGGCTACCTACGAGCAGTACTTC
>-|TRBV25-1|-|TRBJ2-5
CASGRGGSVQETQYF
TGTGCCAGTGGCCGTGGGGGGTCAGTCCAAGAGACCCAGTACTTC
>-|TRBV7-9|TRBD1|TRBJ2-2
CASSREQGAGELFF
TGTGCCAGCAGCCGGGAACAGGGGGCCGGGGAGCTGTTTTTT
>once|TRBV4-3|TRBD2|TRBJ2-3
CASSQIPTSGGTDTQYF
TGCGCCAGCAGCCAGATTCCGACTAGCGGGGGCACAGATACGCAGTATTTT
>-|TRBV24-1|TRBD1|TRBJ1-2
CATSDLRTGGAGNYGYTF
TGTGCCACCAGTGATTTGCGCACAGGGGGCGCGGGGAACTATGGCTACACCTTC
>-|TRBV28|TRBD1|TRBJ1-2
CASKRQGHYGYTF
TGTGCCAGCAAAAGACAGGGACACTATGGCTACACCTTC
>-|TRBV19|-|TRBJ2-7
CASSAPLGAHYEQYF
TGTGCCAGTAGTGCTCCCCTGGGGGCCCACTACGAGCAGTACTTC
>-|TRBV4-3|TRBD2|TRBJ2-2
CASSQDPPGLAGANTGELFF
TGCGCCAGCAGCCAAGATCCTCCGGGACTAGCGGGGGCGAACACCGGGGAGCTGTTTTTT
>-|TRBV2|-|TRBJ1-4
CASRNFLTTNEKLFF
TGTGCCAGCAGAAACTTTCTTACAACTAATGAAAAACTGTTTTTT
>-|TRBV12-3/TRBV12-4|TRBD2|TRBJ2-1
CASRPSGRYEQFF
TGTGCCAGCAGGCCTAGCGGGAGGTATGAGCAGTTCTTC
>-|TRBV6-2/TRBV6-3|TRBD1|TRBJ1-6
CASSPRDRGYSSPLHF
TGTGCCAGCAGCCCTCGGGACAGGGGGTATAGTTCACCCCTCCACTTT
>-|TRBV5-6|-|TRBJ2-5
CASSLGTIPLEETQYF
TGTGCCAGCAGCTTAGGAACAATTCCCCTAGAGGAGACCCAGTACTTC
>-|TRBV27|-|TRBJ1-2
CASSLSPGVGYGYTF
TGTGCCAGCAGTTTATCCCCAGGGGTAGGCTATGGCTACACCTTC
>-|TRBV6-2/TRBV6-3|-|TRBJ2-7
CASSRTVYEQYF
TGTGCCAGCAGTCGGACAGTCTACGAGCAGTACTTC
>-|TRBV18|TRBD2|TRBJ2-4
CASSPSSSGRNIQYF
TGTGCCAGCTCACCTTCCTCTAGCGGGAGAAACATTCAGTACTTC
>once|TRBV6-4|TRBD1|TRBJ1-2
CASSDSDRGLTGYTF
TGTGCCAGCAGTGACTCGGACAGGGGGTTGACAGGCTACACCTTC
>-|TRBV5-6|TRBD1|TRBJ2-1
CASSLGTGVNEQFF
TGTGCCAGCAGCTTGGGGACAGGGGTCAATGAGCAGTTCTTC
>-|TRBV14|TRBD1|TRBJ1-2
CASRRTGATGYTF
TGTGCCAGCAGAAGAACAGGGGCTACTGGCTACACCTTC
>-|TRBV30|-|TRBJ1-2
CATSGGNYGYTF
TGTGCCACCTCGGGCGGGAACTATGGCTACACCTTC
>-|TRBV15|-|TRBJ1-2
CATSRAIGGSLYGYTF
TGTGCCACCAGCAGAGCTATAGGCGGCAGCCTCTATGGCTACACCTTC
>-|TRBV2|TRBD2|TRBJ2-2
CASKNSGGPGELFF
TGTGCCAGCAAGAATAGCGGGGGGCCCGGGGAGCTGTTTTTT
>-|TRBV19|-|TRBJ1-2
CASSTTGQTHYGYTF
TGTGCCAGTAGTACGACAGGACAGACGCACTATGGCTACACCTTC
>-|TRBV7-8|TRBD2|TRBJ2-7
CASSSVSGRGYEQYF
TGTGCCAGCAGCTCGGTCTCCGGGAGGGGATACGAGCAGTACTTC
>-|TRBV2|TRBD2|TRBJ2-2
CASRPTSAQGTGELFF
TGTGCCAGCAGACCTACTAGCGCCCAGGGCACCGGGGAGCTGTTTTTT